These 20 T cell receptor beta chains originate from one sample sequenced in a study of T cells after posttransplantation cyclophosphamide. The repertoire was sequenced with immunoSEQ multiplex PCR; TCRdb's copy has only in-frame clones and lacks some. This table has some 25,000 clones, roughly 86% appearing once. Sequenced material: PBMCs. These receptors were collected from a woman in her sixties or seventies with a blood cancer, CMV-positive, and with a related stem cell donor.

The chain is built from TRBV28 and TRBJ2-7, with 8 positions matching TRBD2. Germline assignment: CDR1 MDHEN and CDR2 SYDVKM. The CDR3 covers 16 residues. Trimming removed 5 bases from V and 0 bases from J; junction bases left unmatched: 9. CDR3 protein: CASSPPVAGSSYEQYF. The DNA of the CDR3 is TGTGCCAGCAGTCCTCCGGTAGCGGGAAGCTCCTACGAGCAGTACTTC.

The CDR3 is CTSSQEKGQNTEAFF. The DNA of the CDR3 is TGCACCAGCAGCCAAGAAAAGGGACAGAACACTGAAGCTTTCTTT. This chain uses TRBV1 with TRBJ1-1; the D call in the table, TRBD1, was not verified against the DNA. TRBV1 is a listed pseudogene. This CDR3 comprises 15 residues.

The rearrangement links TRBV14 to TRBJ2-7; TRBD2 aligns across 9 bases. The CDR3 length is 13 residues. V lost 9 bases, J lost 7 bases, and 10 bases stayed unmatched. CDR1 and CDR2 (germline): SGHDN, FVKESK. The CDR3 DNA sequence: TGTGCCAGTCGAGGTAGCGGGAGTGGGGAGCAGTACTTC. This codes for CASRGSGSGEQYF.

The chain recombines TRBV5-1 with TRBJ2-6; the D is unclear. V was shortened by 4 bases and J by 4 bases, with 9 bases between the two germline ends. Germline CDR1 is SGHRS and CDR2 is YFSETQ. The CDR3 has 14 residues. CDR3: CASSLLSGANVLTF. The CDR3 bases are TGCGCCAGCAGCCTCCTCTCGGGGGCCAACGTCCTGACTTTC.

This chain joins TRBV27 and TRBJ2-5, with 7 bases aligning to TRBD2. CDR1 and CDR2 from the germline V gene are MNHEY and SMNVEV (reference sequence). The CDR3 is made up of 17 amino acids. With 6 bases clipped from V and 5 bases from J, the junction kept 18 bases outside the gene matches. The DNA of the CDR3 is TGTGCCAGCAGCGATTTAGGGAAGGGGCTAGCGGTGGAGACCCAGTACTTC. Translation gives CASSDLGKGLAVETQYF.

This sequence joins TRBV5-1 and TRBJ1-2; 9 nucleotides align to TRBD1. CDR3 length: 13 amino acids. Germline-derived CDR1 and CDR2 are SGHRS and YFSETQ. The J segment lost 4 bases and the V segment lost 4 bases, leaving 2 bases of the junction unmatched. The DNA of the CDR3 is TGCGCCAGCAGCCCGGACAGGGGCTATGGCTACACCTTC. This encodes CASSPDRGYGYTF.

The chain combines TRBV6-5 with TRBJ1-2, with D perhaps TRBD1 (5 bases). V gave up 10 bases and J gave up 1 base, with 16 bases separating them. The length of the CDR3 is 14 residues. CDR1 MNHEY and CDR2 SVGAGI come from the germline V gene. The CDR3 reads CATSRGFVNYGYTF. The CDR3 DNA reads as TGTGCCACGAGTAGGGGTTTCGTTAACTATGGCTACACCTTC.

The chain links TRBV21-1 to TRBJ2-7; the table's D call TRBD1 went unverified against the DNA. TRBV21-1 is a documented pseudogene. CDR3 size: 16 residues. The CDR3 spells CASSSQKGQGTYEQYF. CDR3 coding DNA: TGTGCCAGCAGCTCTCAGAAGGGACAGGGAACCTACGAGCAGTACTTC.

There are a few counts of this clone. The genes are TRBV4-1 and TRBJ1-6, with D hard to call. CDR1 is MGHRA and CDR2 is YSYEKL in the germline V gene. The CDR3 has 14 amino acids. V shed 0 bases and J shed 10 bases, with 10 bases lying between them. Written as DNA, the CDR3 is TGCGCCAGCAGCCAAGAAAAGCGTTGGTCACCCCTCCACTTT. It yields the protein CASSQEKRWSPLHF.

This clone turned up a few times. The chain links TRBV28 to TRBJ1-1; D may be TRBD1 (6 bases). Trimming shortened V by 5 bases and J by 8 bases, and 9 bases separated the two germline ends. Germline V gives CDR1 MDHEN, CDR2 SYDVKM. CDR3 length: 11 amino acids. CDR3 DNA: TGTGCCAGCAGTATTCAGGGGGAAGCTTTCTTT. Its translation is CASSIQGEAFF.

The V call is TRBV2, the J call TRBJ2-1; D remains unclear. This CDR3 contains 11 residues. Germline lookup yields CDR1 SNHLY and CDR2 FYNNEI. V gave up 4 bases and J gave up 8 bases, with 6 bases separating them. Written as DNA, the CDR3 is TGTGCCAGCAGTGCCGGTCATGAGCAGTTCTTC. Its protein product is CASSAGHEQFF.

This sequence joins TRBV7-3 and TRBJ2-1, with 13 bases fitting TRBD2. The CDR3 length is 17 residues. Germline values: CDR1 SGHTA, CDR2 FQGTGA. J was trimmed by 7 bases and V by 2 bases; bases with no gene match: 8. The CDR3 sequence: CASSLVGGTSGINEQFF. The CDR3 region has the DNA TGTGCCAGCAGCTTAGTTGGAGGGACTAGCGGGATAAATGAGCAGTTCTTC.

The chain couples TRBV7-9 to TRBJ1-5, with 7 bases matching TRBD1. CDR1 and CDR2 (germline): SEHNR, FQNEAQ (reference sequence). This CDR3 has 14 residues. Losses at the gene ends were 0 bases for V and 6 bases for J; bases not matched to a gene: 2. The chain's CDR3 is CASSLAGGGQPQHF. The CDR3 region has the DNA TGTGCCAGCAGCTTAGCAGGGGGCGGTCAGCCCCAGCATTTT.

This clone showed up just a few times. This chain connects TRBV30 to TRBJ1-2, with TRBD1 matching over 7 bases. The germline V gene encodes CDR1 GTSNPN and CDR2 SVGIG (reference sequence). This CDR3 is built from 13 residues. V dropped 5 bases and J dropped 4; count of bases not matched to a gene: 7. CDR3 loop: CAWLRQGGYGYTF. For the CDR3, the DNA is TGTGCCTGGCTCCGACAGGGAGGCTATGGCTACACCTTC.

J is TRBJ2-2 and V is TRBV19; D may be TRBD1 (6 bases). The germline V gene encodes CDR1 LNHDA and CDR2 SQIVND (reference sequence). CDR3 length: 15 amino acids. V was cut by 4 bases and J by 4 bases, with 13 bases left in between. CDR3 bases: TGTGCCAGTAGTAGGGGAAGGGGGAGCACCGGGGAGCTGTTTTTT. Residues: CASSRGRGSTGELFF.

The V call is TRBV2, the J call TRBJ2-1; maybe TRBD1 (6 bases). Trimming cost V 6 bases and J 6 bases, with 9 bases left between them. The V gene's germline CDR1 is SNHLY and CDR2 FYNNEI. This CDR3 is 12 amino acids long. The CDR3 nucleotides read TGTGCCAGCAGGACAGGAGGCAATGAGCAGTTCTTC. The encoded protein is CASRTGGNEQFF. Complete variable domain (other parts from reference TRBV2 and TRBJ2-1): EPEVTQTPSHQVTQMGQEVILRCVPISNHLYFYWYRQILGQKVEFLVSFYNNEISEKSEIFDDQFSVERPDGSNFTLKIRSTKLEDSAMYFCASRTGGNEQFFGPGTRLTVL.

This sequence joins TRBV7-9 and TRBJ1-2; 8 positions agree with TRBD1. The CDR3 consists of 13 residues. Germline CDR1 and CDR2: SEHNR and FQNEAQ (reference sequence). Trimming removed 5 bases from V and 4 bases from J; junction bases left unmatched: 3. The CDR3 protein is CASSPTGGYGYTF. The CDR3 DNA follows: TGTGCCAGCAGCCCCACAGGGGGCTATGGCTACACCTTC.

The chain links TRBV27 to TRBJ2-2, with TRBD2 matching 9 bases. The CDR3 length is 16 residues. Looked up from germline, CDR1 is MNHEY and CDR2 is SMNVEV (reference sequence). The J segment lost 6 bases and the V segment lost 6 bases, leaving 11 bases of the junction unmatched. The CDR3, as DNA: TGTGCCAGCAGGCCGGGGGGGCTAGCGGGATCCGGGGAGCTGTTTTTT. It codes for CASRPGGLAGSGELFF.

The chain employs TRBV19 and TRBJ2-4; D uncertain. The CDR3 totals 16 residues. Germline V gene data show CDR1 as LNHDA and CDR2 as SQIVND (reference sequence). V was cut by 3 bases and J by 0 bases, with 12 bases left in between. The CDR3 DNA reads TGTGCCAGTAGTATGTCGGTAGATCTAGCCAAAAACATTCAGTACTTC. This codes for CASSMSVDLAKNIQYF.

The chain joins TRBV7-2 to TRBJ2-1; 10 bases line up with TRBD2. Germline V lookup: CDR1 SGHTA, CDR2 FQGNSA. Unmatched junction bases numbered 6, after V lost 6 bases and J lost 4 bases. The CDR3 spans 15 residues. CDR3 DNA sequence: TGTGCCAGCAGTTTACGTAGCGGGGGGTACAATGAGCAGTTCTTC. It specifies CASSLRSGGYNEQFF. Based on the CDR3 plus reference TRBV7-2 and TRBJ2-1, the full variable domain is GAGVSQSPSNKVTEKGKDVELRCDPISGHTALYWYRQSLGQGLEFLIYFQGNSAPDKSGLPSDRFSAERTGGSVSTLTIQRTQQEDSAVYLCASSLRSGGYNEQFFGPGTRLTVL.